This T cell receptor beta chain was identified in a study of T cell repertoires in cytomegalovirus infection. Findings and limits, study-wide: Carriage of CMV together with the relevant HLA was identifiable through cumulative public TCR beta family frequency. It was HLA-C-restricted CMV-specific TCR beta clonotypes that dominated the response ex vivo.

A single record per CDR3 protein comes from TCRdb applying MiXCR to the reads. The data contain about 490,000 distinct CDR3 sequences, approximately 15% of them seen just once; the ten biggest clones take up 20% to 30%. This clonotype has at least ten counts. Its target is unknown. V was shortened by 2 bases and J by 6 bases, with 15 bases between the two germline ends. This CDR3 comprises 15 residues. Germline V gene lookup returns CDR1 MNHEY and CDR2 SMNVEV (reference sequence). This TCR was sampled from a human donor in good health (CMV status not recorded). Some clones in this sample may be carry-over from other donors' samples. Source material: CD8+ T cells from PBMCs. The V and J genes are TRBV27 and TRBJ2-3; D could derive from TRBD1 or TRBD2 (5 bases each). The CDR3 DNA sequence: TGTGCCAGCAGTTTAGGGACCCTGCGCGGGGATACGCAGTATTTT. Residues: CASSLGTLRGDTQYF.